This T cell receptor (beta chain) is drawn from a study of shared clonotypes between healthy human individuals. Assay: immunoSEQ multiplex PCR; the TCRdb copy retains only in-frame clones and omits some. The data hold over 2 million clones, with around 93% observed a single time. The CDR3 consists of 14 residues. V was clipped by 5 bases and J by 0 bases, with 9 bases between them. Per the germline V gene, CDR1 is SGHRS and CDR2 is YFSETQ. This TCR was recovered from a man aged 18 to 35 in good health. Some clones in this sample may be carry-over from other donors' samples. Material for sequencing was naive CD4+ T cells from PBMCs. Subset here: CD45RA+ positively selected. The chain links TRBV5-1 to TRBJ2-4; D gene ambiguous. CDR3 amino acids: CASRAILAKNIQYF. CDR3 DNA sequence: TGCGCCAGCAGAGCGATACTAGCCAAAAACATTCAGTACTTC.